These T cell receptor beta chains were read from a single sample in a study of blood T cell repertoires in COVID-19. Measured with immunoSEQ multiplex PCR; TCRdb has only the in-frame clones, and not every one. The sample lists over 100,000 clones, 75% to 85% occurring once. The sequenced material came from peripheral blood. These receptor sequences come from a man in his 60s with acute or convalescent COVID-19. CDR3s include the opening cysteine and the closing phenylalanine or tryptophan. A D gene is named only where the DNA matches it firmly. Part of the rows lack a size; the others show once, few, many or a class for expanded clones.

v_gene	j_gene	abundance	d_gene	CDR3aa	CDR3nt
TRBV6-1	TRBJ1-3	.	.	CASSEGWEGGNTIYF	TGTGCCAGCAGTGAAGGGTGGGAGGGTGGAAACACCATATATTTT
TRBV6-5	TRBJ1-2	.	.	CASSFGKDSYGYTF	TGTGCCAGCAGTTTTGGAAAGGACAGCTATGGCTACACCTTC
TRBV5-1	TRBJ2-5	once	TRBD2	CASSLVAGRETQYF	TGCGCCAGCAGCTTGGTAGCGGGGCGAGAGACCCAGTACTTC
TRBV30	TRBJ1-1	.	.	CAWSGQMNTEAFF	TGTGCCTGGAGTGGACAAATGAACACTGAAGCTTTCTTT
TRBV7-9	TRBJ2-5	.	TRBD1	CASSLSVQGAGWETQYF	TGTGCCAGCAGCTTGTCTGTCCAGGGGGCAGGGTGGGAGACCCAGTACTTC
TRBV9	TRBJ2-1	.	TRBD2	CASSVASGGYNEQFF	TGTGCCAGCAGCGTAGCTAGCGGGGGCTACAATGAGCAGTTCTTC
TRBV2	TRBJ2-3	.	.	CASSEDVTSTDTQYF	TGTGCCAGCAGTGAAGACGTTACTAGCACAGATACGCAGTATTTT
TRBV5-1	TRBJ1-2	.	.	CASTTVGGSYGYTF	TGCGCCAGCACCACCGTCGGGGGGTCCTATGGCTACACCTTC
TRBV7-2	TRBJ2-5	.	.	CASSLNRGFEETQYF	TGTGCCAGCAGCTTAAATCGGGGTTTTGAAGAGACCCAGTACTTC
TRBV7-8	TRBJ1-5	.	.	CASSLDVGRGSYSNQPQHF	TGTGCCAGCAGCTTGGATGTTGGAAGGGGCTCTTATAGCAATCAGCCCCAGCATTTT
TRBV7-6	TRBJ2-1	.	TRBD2	CASSKSLASSYNEQFF	TGTGCCAGCAGTAAATCACTAGCGAGCTCCTACAATGAGCAGTTCTTC